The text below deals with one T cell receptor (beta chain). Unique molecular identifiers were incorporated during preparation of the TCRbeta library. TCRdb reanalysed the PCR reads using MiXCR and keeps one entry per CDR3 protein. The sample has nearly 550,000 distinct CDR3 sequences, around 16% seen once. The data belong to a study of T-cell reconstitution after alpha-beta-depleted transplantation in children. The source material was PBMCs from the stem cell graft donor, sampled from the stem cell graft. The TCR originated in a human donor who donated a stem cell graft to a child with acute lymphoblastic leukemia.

Here the CDR3 reads CASSVGTSGTTDTQYF. The CDR3 nucleotides are TGTGCCAGCAGCGTGGGGACTAGCGGGACGACAGATACGCAGTATTTT. The chain uses TRBV9 and TRBJ2-3; TRBD2 agrees at 13 bases. V lost 2 bases and J lost 3; bases outside the gene matches: 3. The V gene's germline CDR1 is SGDLS and CDR2 YYNGEE. The CDR3 extends over 16 amino acids. Full variable domain (rest looked up from reference TRBV9 and TRBJ2-3): DSGVTQTPKHLITATGQRVTLRCSPRSGDLSVYWYQQSLDQGLQFLIQYYNGEERAKGNILERFSAQQFPDLHSELNLSSLELGDSALYFCASSVGTSGTTDTQYFGPGTRLTVL.